The 10 T cell receptor beta chains reported below all come from one sample, sequenced in a study of blood T cell repertoires in COVID-19. Using immunoSEQ multiplex PCR, the repertoire was profiled, and TCRdb retains in-frame clones only, with some absent. The sample yields 150,000 to 200,000 clones, around four fifths seen once. Sample: peripheral blood. The receptors shown here come from a woman older than 75 with acute or convalescent COVID-19.

This clone was found once. This chain joins TRBV5-1 and TRBJ1-2, with D perhaps TRBD1 (6 bases). The germline V gene encodes CDR1 SGHRS and CDR2 YFSETQ. Deletions cut 0 bases from V and 9 bases from J, with 15 bases between. The CDR3 runs 14 residues. The DNA of the CDR3 is TGCGCCAGCAGCTTGGAGACAGGTACTATGCGCTACACCTTC. Translated, it gives CASSLETGTMRYTF.

This clone was recorded a few times. The chain joins TRBV5-1 to TRBJ1-3, with TRBD1 matching over 7 bases. This CDR3 contains 16 residues. The ends lost 0 bases at V and 2 bases at J; junction bases unmatched: 5. The germline gives CDR1 SGHRS, CDR2 YFSETQ. The CDR3: CASSLGQGTAGNTIYF. CDR3 nucleotide sequence: TGCGCCAGCAGCTTGGGACAGGGAACGGCTGGAAACACCATATATTTT.

This chain joins TRBV18 and TRBJ2-7; tentative D call: TRBD2 (5 bases). Germline CDR1 is KGHSH and CDR2 is LQKENI. V dropped 2 bases and J dropped 4 bases, with 9 bases sitting between them. The CDR3 covers 13 residues. CDR3 loop: CASSPSGRYEQYF. DNA of the CDR3: TGTGCCAGCTCACCAAGCGGCCGATACGAGCAGTACTTC.

This chain joins TRBV28 and TRBJ2-2; TRBD2 matches at 9 bases. There are 16 residues in the CDR3. The germline gives CDR1 MDHEN, CDR2 SYDVKM. V was pared by 3 bases and J by 4 bases, with 6 bases of the junction left unmatched. Here the CDR3 DNA reads TGTGCCAGCAGTTTGGCACTAGCGGGTTTCACCGGGGAGCTGTTTTTT. The encoded protein is CASSLALAGFTGELFF.

J is TRBJ1-3 and V is TRBV10-1; D is uncertain. The ends were cut back, 0 bases at V and 0 bases at J, with 24 bases in the middle. Germline CDR1 WNHNN, CDR2 SYGVQD (reference sequence). The CDR3 has 21 amino acids. As DNA, the CDR3 is TGCGCCAGCAGTGAGTCGACGATGGGCACAGTTCGACAAAGCTCTGGAAACACCATATATTTT. Protein sequence: CASSESTMGTVRQSSGNTIYF.

The chain recombines TRBV7-3 with TRBJ2-4; TRBD2 is a possible D gene (6 bases). The CDR3 has 12 amino acids. The V end lost 4 bases, the J end lost 7 bases, and 8 bases lay between the germline ends. The V gene's germline CDR1 is SGHTA and CDR2 FQGTGA. CDR3 loop: CASSSGTNIQYF. The DNA for the CDR3 is TGTGCCAGCAGCTCCGGGACTAACATTCAGTACTTC.

The chain carries TRBV3-1 (or the pseudogene TRBV3-2) and TRBJ2-1, with 9 bases matching TRBD2. The CDR3 consists of 15 residues. The V gene end was trimmed by 4 bases and the J gene end by 7 bases; junction bases not matched to a gene: 8. CDR1 LGHDT and CDR2 YNNKEL come from the germline V gene (reference sequence). Written as DNA, the CDR3 is TGTGCCAGCAGCCCCCTTGGCGGGAGGGTGAATGAGCAGTTCTTC. Its translation: CASSPLGGRVNEQFF.

The chain couples TRBV5-6 to TRBJ2-1, with 7 bases matching TRBD2. The germline gives CDR1 SGHDT, CDR2 YYEEEE. Losses at the gene ends were 4 bases for V and 0 bases for J; bases not matched to a gene: 1. The CDR3 sequence is 14 residues long. Written as DNA, the CDR3 is TGTGCCAGCAGCGGACTAGTCTCCTACAATGAGCAGTTCTTC. The encoded protein is CASSGLVSYNEQFF.

This chain links TRBV5-1 with TRBJ2-1; 9 positions agree with TRBD1. The CDR3 consists of 16 residues. Germline V lookup: CDR1 SGHRS, CDR2 YFSETQ. The J segment lost 0 bases and the V segment lost 2 bases, leaving 3 bases of the junction unmatched. The CDR3 region has the DNA TGCGCCAGCAGCTTACAGGGGGCGAGCTCCTACAATGAGCAGTTCTTC. The encoded protein is CASSLQGASSYNEQFF.

The chain carries TRBV19 and TRBJ1-2, with 7 bases identical to TRBD1. Germline trimming cut 7 bases from V and 2 bases from J; bases unmatched to any gene: 13. Germline values: CDR1 LNHDA, CDR2 SQIVND (reference sequence). The CDR3 has 16 residues. CDR3 protein: CASTPDRSQANYGYTF. The DNA for the CDR3 is TGTGCCAGTACCCCGGACAGGTCTCAAGCAAACTATGGCTACACCTTC. Variable domain in full (rest from reference TRBV19 and TRBJ1-2): DGGITQSPKYLFRKEGQNVTLSCEQNLNHDAMYWYRQDPGQGLRLIYYSQIVNDFQKGDIAEGYSVSREKKESFPLTVTSAQKNPTAFYLCASTPDRSQANYGYTFGSGTRLTVV.